One and the same sample provided the 27 T cell receptor beta chains below, sequenced in a study of blood T cell repertoires in COVID-19. Assay used: immunoSEQ multiplex PCR; TCRdb lists only in-frame clones, some missing. The sample gives 34,000 or so clones, approximately 86% of which show up once; approximately 1.9% is in the top ten. Sequences were obtained from peripheral blood. These receptor sequences come from a man in his fifties with active or convalescent COVID-19.

The V gene is TRBV7-2, the J gene TRBJ2-2, with 7 bases aligning to TRBD1. This CDR3 is built from 17 residues. In germline, CDR1 is SGHTA, CDR2 FQGNSA. The ends lost 2 bases at V and 1 base at J; junction bases unmatched: 7. CDR3 sequence (DNA): TGTGCCAGCAGCTTACCCCACGGGACAGTGAACACCGGGGAGCTGTTTTTT. Translated, it gives CASSLPHGTVNTGELFF.

Remarks on this clone: The junction differs from germline at one of its ends, possibly a read error. The chain carries TRBV7-7 and TRBJ2-2; 7 bases agree with TRBD1. Germline V gene lookup returns CDR1 SSHAT and CDR2 FNYEAQ (reference sequence). The CDR3 totals 16 residues. This CDR3 is CASSLDEGAYTGELFF. In nucleotides, the CDR3 is TGTGCTAGCAGCTTAGACGAGGGGGCTTACACCGGGGAGCTGTTTTTT. The whole variable domain, filled in from reference TRBV7-7 and TRBJ2-2, reads GAGVSQSPRYKVTKRGQDVTLRCDPISSHATLYWYQQALGQGPEFLTYFNYEAQPDKSGLPSDRFSAERPEGSISTLTIQRTEQRDSAMYRCASSLDEGAYTGELFFGEGSRLTVL.

The gene calls are TRBV3-1 (or the pseudogene TRBV3-2) and TRBJ2-7; the D is unclear. V was clipped by 4 bases and J by 0 bases, with 4 bases between them. Germline CDR1 is LGHDT and CDR2 is YNNKEL (reference sequence). The CDR3 is 12 amino acids. CDR3 in DNA: TGTGCCAGCAGCCGGAGCTCCTACGAGCAGTACTTC. Translated, it gives CASSRSSYEQYF.

V and J are TRBV28 and TRBJ2-7, with TRBD2 matching 11 bases. CDR1 and CDR2 (germline): MDHEN, SYDVKM. The CDR3 contains 22 residues. V trimming: 5 bases; J trimming: 2 bases; junction bases outside the gene matches: 26. CDR3 region: CASSHLFGTPSGRLGDPYEQYF. Written as DNA, the CDR3 is TGTGCCAGCAGTCACCTCTTCGGCACTCCTAGCGGGAGGCTGGGGGATCCCTACGAGCAGTACTTC.

The V gene is TRBV7-2, the J gene TRBJ2-2, with D maybe TRBD2 (7 bases). There are 18 residues in the CDR3. Per the germline V gene, CDR1 is SGHTA and CDR2 is FQGNSA. Between the trimmed V and J ends, which lost 2 bases and 4 bases, there was a span of 20 bases. CDR3 sequence: CASSLRWGGAARTGELFF. DNA of the CDR3: TGTGCCAGCAGCTTAAGGTGGGGGGGGGCAGCCCGCACCGGGGAGCTGTTTTTT.

The V and J genes are TRBV28 and TRBJ1-6; 7 bases map to TRBD1. V lost 4 bases, J lost 8 bases, and 8 bases stayed unmatched. This CDR3 is 15 amino acids long. Germline V gene sequence: CDR1 MDHEN, CDR2 SYDVKM. The CDR3 coding sequence is TGTGCCAGCAGTTACCAGACAGGGATTGATTCACCCCTCCACTTT. This translates into CASSYQTGIDSPLHF.

The J gene is TRBJ2-5, the V gene TRBV19; perhaps TRBD1 as D (5 bases). CDR1 is LNHDA and CDR2 is SQIVND in the germline V gene (reference sequence). V dropped 6 bases and J dropped 4 bases, with 9 bases sitting between them. The CDR3 contains 12 residues. CDR3 in amino acids: CASRDQGETQYF. CDR3 nucleotides: TGTGCCAGTAGGGACCAGGGAGAGACCCAGTACTTC. Combining the CDR3 with reference TRBV19 and TRBJ2-5 gives the whole variable domain DGGITQSPKYLFRKEGQNVTLSCEQNLNHDAMYWYRQDPGQGLRLIYYSQIVNDFQKGDIAEGYSVSREKKESFPLTVTSAQKNPTAFYLCASRDQGETQYFGPGTRLLVL.

The gene calls are TRBV10-2 and TRBJ2-3; maybe TRBD2 (5 bases). Deletions cut 3 bases from V and 0 bases from J, with 10 bases between. The V gene's germline CDR1 is WSHSY and CDR2 SAAADI. The CDR3 has 15 amino acids. The CDR3 DNA sequence: TGCGCCAGCAGTGAAGTAGCGCAGAGCACAGATACGCAGTATTTT. The encoded protein is CASSEVAQSTDTQYF.

CDR3 protein: CASSLVFLAGEVYNEQFF. CDR3 nucleotide sequence: TGTGCCAGCAGCTTAGTATTCTTGGCGGGAGAGGTCTACAATGAGCAGTTCTTC. The chain recombines TRBV7-9 with TRBJ2-1; 7 bases map to TRBD2. Unmatched junction bases numbered 12, after V lost 1 base and J lost 3 bases. The CDR3 loop spans 18 amino acids. The germline V gene encodes CDR1 SEHNR and CDR2 FQNEAQ (reference sequence).

This chain uses TRBV27 with TRBJ2-3; 8 bases align to TRBD1. The germline V gene has CDR1 MNHEY and CDR2 SMNVEV (reference sequence). The CDR3 is 14 residues long. After removal of 6 bases from V and 4 bases from J, the junction contained 6 bases not matched to a gene. As DNA, the CDR3 is TGTGCCAGCAGCCGGACAGGGAGGCCAGATACGCAGTATTTT. It encodes CASSRTGRPDTQYF.

This clone was seen once. This chain uses TRBV30 with TRBJ2-3; 9 bases are a match to TRBD1. The CDR3 runs to 12 residues. Germline values: CDR1 GTSNPN, CDR2 SVGIG (reference sequence). Trimming took 7 bases from V and 5 from J; bases not matched to a gene: 4. The CDR3 DNA follows: TGTGCCTTCGGACAGGGGAAAGATACGCAGTATTTT. This codes for CAFGQGKDTQYF.

This clone has just one count. The chain combines TRBV30 with TRBJ2-3; D may be TRBD1 (6 bases). V lost 0 bases, J lost 4 bases, and 14 bases lay in between. Germline V lookup: CDR1 GTSNPN, CDR2 SVGIG (reference sequence). CDR3 size: 15 residues. In DNA form, the CDR3 reads TGTGCCTGGAGTGTAGGTTCCAGGGGCGCAGATACGCAGTATTTT. Its protein product is CAWSVGSRGADTQYF.

This clone was found once. The rearrangement uses TRBV10-3 and TRBJ2-1; 8 nucleotides agree with TRBD2. V gave up 6 bases and J gave up 9 bases; unmatched junction bases: 10. The CDR3 consists of 14 residues. Germline CDR1 is ENHRY and CDR2 is SYGVKD. In nucleotides, the CDR3 is TGTGCCATCAGAGCCGGGACTAGTTTCAGTGAGCAGTTCTTC. Translated, it gives CAIRAGTSFSEQFF.

This chain joins TRBV27 and TRBJ2-7; 7 bases are shared with TRBD2. Unmatched junction bases numbered 2, after V lost 0 bases and J lost 3 bases. The CDR3 runs 14 residues. Germline V gene lookup returns CDR1 MNHEY and CDR2 SMNVEV (reference sequence). The CDR3 reads CASSLSGGLYEQYF. The CDR3 DNA reads as TGTGCCAGCAGTTTATCGGGAGGGCTCTACGAGCAGTACTTC.

V is TRBV18 and J is TRBJ1-3; TRBD1 aligns across 7 bases. The CDR3 runs 15 residues. Germline-derived CDR1 and CDR2 are KGHSH and LQKENI. J lost 0 bases, V lost 1 base, and 0 bases had no gene match. Here the CDR3 reads CASSPRTGSGNTIYF. CDR3 nucleotide sequence: TGTGCCAGCTCACCACGGACAGGCTCTGGAAACACCATATATTTT. Based on the CDR3 plus reference TRBV18 and TRBJ1-3, the full variable domain is NAGVMQNPRHLVRRRGQEARLRCSPMKGHSHVYWYRQLPEEGLKFMVYLQKENIIDESGMPKERFSAEFPKEGPSILRIQQVVRGDSAAYFCASSPRTGSGNTIYFGEGSWLTVV.

The chain uses TRBV7-9 and TRBJ2-1; TRBD1 matches 10 bases. CDR1 and CDR2 from the germline V gene are SEHNR and FQNEAQ (reference sequence). J lost 1 base, V lost 4 bases, and 4 bases had no gene match. This CDR3 is built from 16 residues. In DNA, the CDR3 is TGTGCCAGCAGCTCCCGGGACAGGGGATCCTACAATGAGCAGTTCTTC. Protein product: CASSSRDRGSYNEQFF.

The chain combines TRBV9 with TRBJ2-7, with TRBD2 matching over 7 bases. CDR1 is SGDLS and CDR2 is YYNGEE in the germline V gene. V shed 0 bases, J shed 1 base, and the junction held 7 bases outside the gene matches. This CDR3 region has 16 residues. CDR3 sequence reads: CASSVARRGKSYEQYF. CDR3 DNA: TGTGCCAGCAGCGTAGCTAGGCGGGGGAAATCCTACGAGCAGTACTTC.

This chain uses TRBV5-1 with TRBJ2-3, with D tentatively TRBD2 (5 bases). The CDR3 length is 13 residues. Deletions cut 0 bases from V and 5 bases from J, with 7 bases between. The germline CDR1 and CDR2 sequences are SGHRS and YFSETQ. The CDR3 nucleotides are TGCGCCAGCAGCTTGGCCGGGGAAGATACGCAGTATTTT. Translated: CASSLAGEDTQYF. Together with reference TRBV5-1 and TRBJ2-3, the CDR3 gives the full variable domain: KAGVTQTPRYLIKTRGQQVTLSCSPISGHRSVSWYQQTPGQGLQFLFEYFSETQRNKGNFPGRFSGRQFSNSRSEMNVSTLELGDSALYLCASSLAGEDTQYFGPGTRLTVL.

The chain combines TRBV29-1 with TRBJ2-5, with D possibly being TRBD2 (6 bases). The CDR3 is 13 residues long. V was cut by 4 bases and J by 5 bases, with 14 bases left in between. The germline CDR1 and CDR2 sequences are SQVTM and ANQGSEA. CDR3 nucleotides: TGCAGCGTTGTCCGGGACTTATCGGAGACCCAGTACTTC. As protein: CSVVRDLSETQYF.

This rearrangement joins TRBV28 to TRBJ2-1; TRBD1 is a possible D gene (6 bases). The V end lost 4 bases, the J end lost 3 bases, and 16 bases lay between the germline ends. The CDR3 has 16 amino acids. Germline V gene data show CDR1 as MDHEN and CDR2 as SYDVKM. CDR3 nucleotide sequence: TGTGCCAGCAGTTCGATACGACAGGCTAACTACAATGAGCAGTTCTTC. Its translation is CASSSIRQANYNEQFF.

The V call is TRBV10-3, the J call TRBJ2-5, with 12 nucleotides matching TRBD2. The CDR3 has 14 residues. The V and J ends lost 4 bases and 6 bases, in that order; junction bases with no gene match: 3. Germline CDR1 and CDR2: ENHRY and SYGVKD. The CDR3 region has the DNA TGTGCCATCAGTGGACTAGCGGGAGTTAAGACCCAGTACTTC. It is translated as CAISGLAGVKTQYF.

J is TRBJ1-2 and V is TRBV6-2 or TRBV6-3; D is perhaps TRBD1 (5 bases). V lost 5 bases to trimming and J lost 4 bases, with 8 bases between them. The CDR3 contains 12 residues. From germline, CDR1 is MNHEY and CDR2 SVGEGT. The CDR3 DNA follows: TGTGCCAGCAGTCGGGACTTCTATGGCTACACCTTC. It codes for CASSRDFYGYTF.

This clone was observed once. The J gene is TRBJ2-4, the V gene TRBV7-9; D gene ambiguous. The CDR3 covers 13 residues. The V end lost 6 bases, the J end lost 1 base, and 7 bases lay between the germline ends. From germline, CDR1 is SEHNR and CDR2 FQNEAQ (reference sequence). CDR3 loop: CASSPVAKNIQYF. In nucleotides, the CDR3 is TGTGCCAGCAGTCCGGTGGCCAAAAACATTCAGTACTTC.

The V gene is TRBV10-3, the J gene TRBJ2-1, with 9 positions matching TRBD1. CDR1 ENHRY and CDR2 SYGVKD come from the germline V gene. CDR3 length: 16 residues. J was trimmed by 9 bases and V by 5 bases; bases with no gene match: 14. In DNA form, the CDR3 reads TGTGCCATCAGTAAACCGGGACAGGGCTCTGAAAGTGAGCAGTTCTTC. This translates into CAISKPGQGSESEQFF.

This clone was detected once. The V and J genes are TRBV30 and TRBJ1-5; no reliable D call. The CDR3 totals 13 residues. Germline-derived CDR1 and CDR2 are GTSNPN and SVGIG (reference sequence). V was cut by 3 bases and J by 1 base, with 7 bases left in between. This chain's CDR3 is CAWSEQSNQPQHF. CDR3 DNA: TGTGCCTGGAGCGAACAGAGCAATCAGCCCCAGCATTTT.

The table lists this clone with a count of one. V usage is TRBV28 and J usage is TRBJ2-5; the D gene is possibly TRBD2 (5 bases). CDR3 length: 15 amino acids. Looked up from germline, CDR1 is MDHEN and CDR2 is SYDVKM. Trimming shortened V by 6 bases and J by 3 bases, and 17 bases separated the two germline ends. CDR3 nucleotides: TGTGCCAGCAGCTCAACACTAGTATCGAAAGAGACCCAGTACTTC. Translated, it gives CASSSTLVSKETQYF.

The V gene is TRBV9, the J gene TRBJ2-3; possible D gene TRBD1, 6 bases. Germline CDR1 is SGDLS and CDR2 is YYNGEE. This CDR3 comprises 15 residues. The V end lost 2 bases, the J end lost 4 bases, and 14 bases lay between the germline ends. In DNA, the CDR3 is TGTGCCAGCAGCGTCCGGGACATGTGGGCAGATACGCAGTATTTT. Translating it yields CASSVRDMWADTQYF.